These 14 T cell receptor beta chains share one sample of origin, sequenced in a study of T cell changes during pregnancy in multiple sclerosis. Sequenced by immunoSEQ multiplex PCR; TCRdb stores in-frame clones only, minus some. The sample has tens of thousands of clones; 80% to 95% are singletons. The source material was CD4+ T cells from peripheral blood mononuclear cells, sampled in the third trimester of pregnancy. These receptors originate from a female donor with multiple sclerosis, enrolled in a pregnancy study.

The chain couples TRBV9 to TRBJ1-3; D is perhaps TRBD1 (5 bases). Trimming stripped 0 bases from V and 3 bases from J, with 10 bases between. CDR1 and CDR2 from the germline V gene are SGDLS and YYNGEE. The CDR3 has 15 residues. As DNA, the CDR3 is TGTGCCAGCAGCGTAGGGACAAGCCGTGGAAACACCATATATTTT. This encodes CASSVGTSRGNTIYF.

The gene calls are TRBV19 and TRBJ2-7; 7 nucleotides line up with TRBD1. Germline V CDR1 and CDR2: LNHDA, SQIVND (reference sequence). J gave up 3 bases and V 1 base, and 6 bases lay outside the gene matches. This CDR3 has 15 residues. CDR3 region: CASSIGQGSLYEQYF. In DNA, the CDR3 is TGTGCCAGTAGTATAGGACAGGGATCCCTCTACGAGCAGTACTTC. Looking up the rest from reference TRBV19 and TRBJ2-7 gives the full variable domain: DGGITQSPKYLFRKEGQNVTLSCEQNLNHDAMYWYRQDPGQGLRLIYYSQIVNDFQKGDIAEGYSVSREKKESFPLTVTSAQKNPTAFYLCASSIGQGSLYEQYFGPGTRLTVT.

The gene calls are TRBV5-4 and TRBJ1-1, with a possible D match to TRBD1 (5 bases). This CDR3 contains 16 residues. CDR1 SGHNT and CDR2 YYREEE come from the germline V gene (reference sequence). V lost 2 bases and J 0 bases, leaving 14 bases between the germline ends. Here the CDR3 reads CASSFLRQSMNTEAFF. The CDR3 coding sequence is TGTGCCAGCAGCTTCCTCCGACAGTCTATGAACACTGAAGCTTTCTTT.

J is TRBJ2-2 and V is TRBV5-1, with 12 bases fitting TRBD2. V was pared by 7 bases and J by 3 bases, with 1 base of the junction left unmatched. Germline CDR1 is SGHRS and CDR2 is YFSETQ. The CDR3 is 14 residues long. CDR3 residues: CASRLAGDTGELFF. Here the CDR3 DNA reads TGCGCCAGCCGACTAGCGGGGGACACCGGGGAGCTGTTTTTT.

This clone was recorded a few times. The V and J genes are TRBV5-1 and TRBJ1-1; D unresolved. Trimming took 2 bases from V and 3 from J, leaving 11 bases between them. The CDR3 loop spans 14 amino acids. Germline-derived CDR1 and CDR2 are SGHRS and YFSETQ. CDR3 in amino acids: CASSFGQADTEAFF. The CDR3 nucleotides read TGCGCCAGCAGCTTTGGTCAGGCTGACACTGAAGCTTTCTTT.

The chain recombines TRBV6-5 with TRBJ1-6; 7 nucleotides align to TRBD1. Per the germline V gene, CDR1 is MNHEY and CDR2 is SVGAGI. The J segment lost 10 bases and the V segment lost 5 bases, leaving 11 bases of the junction unmatched. The CDR3 consists of 15 residues. The CDR3 spells CASSPTGRVGSPLHF. The CDR3, as DNA: TGTGCCAGCAGTCCGACAGGGCGTGTGGGGTCACCCCTCCACTTT.

The CDR3 reads CASSFLDRDYEQYF. CDR3 nucleotides: TGTGCCAGCAGCTTCCTGGACAGGGACTACGAGCAGTACTTC. This chain uses TRBV5-6 with TRBJ2-7, with TRBD1 identical over 8 bases. This CDR3 has 14 amino acids. Germline CDR1 and CDR2: SGHDT and YYEEEE. With 2 bases clipped from V and 3 bases from J, the junction kept 4 bases outside the gene matches.

To note about this clone: This specimen includes other DNA sequences encoding the same CDR3. The DNA for the CDR3 is TGTGCCAGCAGCGTTGGACAGGGTGGCAATCAGCCCCAGCATTTT. It encodes CASSVGQGGNQPQHF. This chain joins TRBV9 and TRBJ1-5; 8 nucleotides agree with TRBD1. CDR3 length equals 15 residues. V was pared by 2 bases and J by 2 bases, with 3 bases of the junction left unmatched. Germline values: CDR1 SGDLS, CDR2 YYNGEE. Supplemented by reference TRBV9 and TRBJ1-5, the full variable domain reads DSGVTQTPKHLITATGQRVTLRCSPRSGDLSVYWYQQSLDQGLQFLIQYYNGEERAKGNILERFSAQQFPDLHSELNLSSLELGDSALYFCASSVGQGGNQPQHFGDGTRLSIL.

V is TRBV5-1 and J is TRBJ1-3; D might be TRBD1 (5 bases). CDR3 length: 15 amino acids. The germline gives CDR1 SGHRS, CDR2 YFSETQ. Trimming stripped 4 bases from V and 0 bases from J, with 11 bases between. The CDR3 region is CASSPDTGSGNTIYF. The CDR3, as DNA: TGCGCCAGCAGCCCGGACACAGGCTCTGGAAACACCATATATTTT.

The chain has TRBV23-1 and TRBJ1-3; D is undetermined. TRBV23-1 is marked as an open reading frame, function uncertain. This CDR3 spans 15 amino acids. The V end lost 4 bases, the J end lost 2 bases, and 12 bases lay between the germline ends. CDR3 in amino acids: CASSLPGITGNTIYF. In DNA form, the CDR3 reads TGCGCCAGCAGTCTGCCAGGAATTACTGGAAACACCATATATTTT.

The rearrangement joins TRBV5-4 to TRBJ1-1; D might be TRBD1 (5 bases). V lost 2 bases, J lost 5 bases, and 13 bases lay in between. Per germline, CDR1 SGHNT and CDR2 YYREEE (reference sequence). This CDR3 contains 14 residues. CDR3 loop: CASSFGQPGTEAFF. CDR3 sequence (DNA): TGTGCCAGCAGCTTCGGACAACCCGGGACTGAAGCTTTCTTT. Together with reference TRBV5-4 and TRBJ1-1, the CDR3 gives the full variable domain: ETGVTQSPTHLIKTRGQQVTLRCSSQSGHNTVSWYQQALGQGPQFIFQYYREEENGRGNFPPRFSGLQFPNYSSELNVNALELDDSALYLCASSFGQPGTEAFFGQGTRLTVV.

The chain couples TRBV11-2 to TRBJ1-6, with 10 positions matching TRBD1. The CDR3 sequence is 16 residues long. V was clipped by 4 bases and J by 9 bases; unmatched bases: 9. Germline V lookup: CDR1 SGHAT, CDR2 FQNNGV. CDR3 loop: CASSSDRGSLGSPLHF. CDR3 coding DNA: TGTGCCAGCAGCTCGGACAGGGGGTCTCTCGGTTCACCCCTCCACTTT.

This chain connects TRBV2 to TRBJ2-5, with 12 bases lining up with TRBD2. Germline-derived CDR1 and CDR2 are SNHLY and FYNNEI. Trimming cost V 7 bases and J 5 bases; bases outside gene matches: 8. The CDR3 totals 15 residues. Here the CDR3 DNA reads TGTGCCAGCATTAAGACTAGCGGGGGTTATGAGACCCAGTACTTC. It translates to CASIKTSGGYETQYF.

The chain recombines TRBV7-2 with TRBJ2-7; D remains ambiguous. Trimming left V 6 bases short and J 3 bases short, with 12 bases between. Looked up from germline, CDR1 is SGHTA and CDR2 is FQGNSA. There are 13 residues in the CDR3. CDR3 in amino acids: CASSPRLYYEQYF. The CDR3 DNA follows: TGTGCCAGCAGTCCCAGGCTTTACTACGAGCAGTACTTC.